Below, 26 T cell receptor beta chains from the same sample are listed, as sequenced in a study of regulatory T cells in long-lasting Graves disease. Time point described: newly diagnosed GD, antithyroid drugs for less than 3 months. RNA isolated from PBMCs was used to make the TCR library. Arm-PCR of CDR3 regions and iRepertoire HTBI primers were used to build TCR beta libraries. A single record per CDR3 protein comes from TCRdb applying MiXCR to the multiplex PCR reads. Seen here are 520,000 or so distinct CDR3 sequences, around 13% observed once, and the top ten hold roughly 8.9%. The data were also submitted as part of a second study, on T cells in Graves' hyperthyroidism and ophthalmopathy.

Sequencing used peripheral blood mononuclear cells (PBMCs), obtained at new diagnosis, from a patient treated with antithyroid drugs. Source of these receptors: a woman between 25 and 40 years old with Graves disease.

This clonotype was seen repeatedly, ten times or more. The J gene is TRBJ1-5, the V gene TRBV2; possibly TRBD1 for D (5 bases). The CDR3 loop spans 13 amino acids. V was trimmed by 0 bases and J by 10 bases, leaving 10 bases between them. The germline gives CDR1 SNHLY, CDR2 FYNNEI. CDR3 nucleotide sequence: TGTGCCAGCAGTGAAGCGCGGCAGGGACCCCAGCATTTT. It specifies CASSEARQGPQHF.

This clonotype showed up many times. The chain is built from TRBV19 and TRBJ1-4; D ambiguous. CDR1 is LNHDA, CDR2 SQIVND, per germline (reference sequence). This CDR3 spans 14 amino acids. Trimming pared 0 bases from V and 6 bases from J, leaving 8 bases between. CDR3 protein: CASSIDHGYEKLFF. The CDR3 nucleotides read TGTGCCAGTAGTATAGATCACGGATATGAAAAACTGTTTTTT.

At least ten counts were recorded for this clonotype. The chain couples TRBV12-3 or TRBV12-4 to TRBJ2-2, with 8 bases fitting TRBD1. V lost 7 bases and J lost 7; bases outside the gene matches: 5. The CDR3 runs to 13 residues. The CDR3 region is CASTQGAGGELFF. CDR3 coding DNA: TGTGCCAGCACCCAGGGGGCCGGCGGGGAGCTGTTTTTT.

This clonotype has just a few counts. J is TRBJ1-3 and V is TRBV7-8; D is undetermined. The V gene's germline CDR1 is SGHVS and CDR2 FQNEAQ. The V gene lost 2 bases and the J gene lost 2 bases, with 10 bases spanning the gap. The CDR3 is 15 residues long. CDR3 nucleotide sequence: TGTGCCAGCAGCTTACAGGCAGGAGCTGGAAACACCATATATTTT. Its translation: CASSLQAGAGNTIYF.

This clonotype was seen at least ten times. The chain links TRBV30 to TRBJ1-4; unclear D gene. Germline CDR1 reads GTSNPN; CDR2 reads SVGIG (reference sequence). This CDR3 has 12 residues. Trimming left V 5 bases short and J 11 bases short, with 15 bases between. The CDR3: CAWAGPLGKLFF. Here the CDR3 DNA reads TGTGCCTGGGCTGGGCCTCTGGGGAAACTGTTTTTT. The complete variable domain, with remaining parts taken from reference TRBV30 and TRBJ1-4, reads SQTIHQWPATLVQPVGSPLSLECTVEGTSNPNLYWYRQAAGRGLQLLFYSVGIGQISSEVPQNLSASRPQDRQFILSSKKLLLSDSGFYLCAWAGPLGKLFFGSGTQLSVL.

In this sample, this clonotype turned up many times. This sequence joins TRBV18 and TRBJ1-5, with D unresolved. The V end lost 1 base, the J end lost 7 bases, and 8 bases lay between the germline ends. The CDR3 has 13 amino acids. CDR1 and CDR2 (germline): KGHSH, LQKENI. The CDR3 here is CASSPQELQPQHF. The DNA for the CDR3 is TGTGCCAGCTCACCACAGGAGTTGCAGCCCCAGCATTTT.

This clonotype was counted at least ten times. The rearrangement joins TRBV11-2 to TRBJ1-6; no reliable D call. Trimming pared 5 bases from V and 0 bases from J, leaving 11 bases between. The CDR3 has 16 residues. From germline, CDR1 is SGHAT and CDR2 FQNNGV. The CDR3 spells CASSPGRSSYNSPLHF. The CDR3 DNA reads TGTGCCAGCAGCCCGGGGAGGAGCTCCTATAATTCACCCCTCCACTTT.

This clonotype showed up just once. The chain links TRBV3-1 to TRBJ1-4; 8 bases are a match to TRBD1. The CDR3 spans 17 residues. The germline CDR1 and CDR2 sequences are LGHDT and YNNKEL (reference sequence). V shed 6 bases and J 4 bases; nucleotides not matched to a gene: 13. The CDR3 DNA reads TGTGCCAGCAGGGATGGACAGGGTGTCGTGGGTAATGAAAAACTGTTTTTT. It specifies CASRDGQGVVGNEKLFF.

This clonotype was counted ten times or more. This sequence joins TRBV5-5 and TRBJ2-1; tentative D call: TRBD1 (5 bases). Germline V gives CDR1 SGHKS, CDR2 YYEKEE (reference sequence). Trimming cost V 5 bases and J 2 bases, with 14 bases left between them. The CDR3 loop spans 15 amino acids. CDR3 amino acids: CASSDTGVTYNEQFF. CDR3 nucleotide sequence: TGTGCCAGCAGTGATACAGGTGTGACCTACAATGAGCAGTTCTTC. The whole variable domain, remainder taken from reference TRBV5-5 and TRBJ2-1, is DAGVTQSPTHLIKTRGQQVTLRCSPISGHKSVSWYQQVLGQGPQFIFQYYEKEERGRGNFPDRFSARQFPNYSSELNVNALLLGDSALYLCASSDTGVTYNEQFFGPGTRLTVL.

This clonotype appeared many times. The chain combines TRBV28 with TRBJ1-5; D not resolved. The CDR3 has 15 residues. Trimming left V 2 bases short and J 2 bases short, with 10 bases between. Germline values: CDR1 MDHEN, CDR2 SYDVKM. CDR3 sequence (DNA): TGTGCCAGCAGTTTAAAGGGTCGAGGCAATCAGCCCCAGCATTTT. This translates into CASSLKGRGNQPQHF.

As to this clonotype: This may arise from a read error, as a much more abundant clone is one base away. V usage is TRBV28 and J usage is TRBJ2-5, with D unresolved. CDR1 is MDHEN, CDR2 SYDVKM, per germline. The CDR3 is 15 residues long. CDR3 bases: TGTGCCAGCAGTTTAATAGGACGGACCCAAGAGACCCGGTACTTC. Residues: CASSLIGRTQETRYF. Filled out from reference TRBV28 and TRBJ2-5, the complete variable domain reads DVKVTQSSRYLVKRTGEKVFLECVQDMDHENMFWYRQDPGLGLRLIYFSYDVKMKEKGDIPEGYSVSREKKERFSLILESASTNQTSMYLCASSLIGRTQETRYFGPGTRLLVL.

This clonotype has ten or more counts. The V call is TRBV12-3 or TRBV12-4, the J call TRBJ1-1; D remains ambiguous. The CDR3 extends over 13 amino acids. Deletions cut 3 bases from V and 1 base from J, with 6 bases between. The DNA of the CDR3 is TGTGCCAGCAGTTTTCGGGGGAACACTGAAGCTTTCTTT. Residues: CASSFRGNTEAFF.

There are many counts of this clonotype. The chain employs TRBV27 and TRBJ2-7; D is undetermined. The CDR3 runs 15 residues. The V gene's germline CDR1 is MNHEY and CDR2 SMNVEV (reference sequence). V lost 2 bases and J lost 1, with 12 bases in between. CDR3 DNA sequence: TGTGCCAGCAGTTTAGGAGTTGGAGCGTCCTACGAGCAGTACTTC. Translation: CASSLGVGASYEQYF.

This clonotype has ten or more counts. V gene TRBV27 combines with J gene TRBJ2-7; the D gene is possibly TRBD2 (7 bases). Per the germline V gene, CDR1 is MNHEY and CDR2 is SMNVEV (reference sequence). V was shortened by 0 bases and J by 2 bases, with 14 bases between the two germline ends. CDR3 size: 16 residues. The CDR3 DNA follows: TGTGCCAGCAGTTTATCGAGCGGGGACAACGCCTACGAGCAGTACTTC. This sequence encodes CASSLSSGDNAYEQYF.

This clonotype was counted at least ten times. The chain employs TRBV11-2 and TRBJ2-5; no firm D call. This CDR3 region has 14 residues. V gave up 2 bases and J gave up 2 bases, with 9 bases separating them. CDR1 is SGHAT, CDR2 FQNNGV, per germline. This CDR3 reads CASSLSSWQETQYF. In DNA form, the CDR3 reads TGTGCCAGCAGCTTATCCTCCTGGCAAGAGACCCAGTACTTC.

In its sample, this clonotype was seen many times. The gene calls are TRBV30 and TRBJ2-1; 8 nucleotides line up with TRBD2. The germline V gene has CDR1 GTSNPN and CDR2 SVGIG (reference sequence). V lost 3 bases, J lost 6 bases, and 4 bases stayed unmatched. CDR3 length: 13 residues. The CDR3 nucleotides read TGTGCCTGGAGAAGGCTAGCGGGCAATGAGCAGTTCTTC. Protein: CAWRRLAGNEQFF.

This clonotype was found a few times. This chain uses TRBV4-2 with TRBJ1-2; TRBD1 might be the D (6 bases). This CDR3 is 15 amino acids long. Trimming removed 0 bases from V and 5 bases from J, with 13 bases in between. Germline-derived CDR1 and CDR2 are LGHNA and YNFKEQ. The CDR3 DNA reads TGTGCCAGCAGCCAAGAACAGGGTATTCGGTATGGCTACACCTTC. Protein product: CASSQEQGIRYGYTF.

This clonotype was seen a few times. The rearrangement uses TRBV6-2 or TRBV6-3 and TRBJ1-1; D gene uncertain. The V end was cut by 0 bases, the J end by 1 base, with 6 bases between. The CDR3 covers 14 residues. Germline values: CDR1 MNHEY, CDR2 SVGEGT. The CDR3 here is CASSYSAANTEAFF. CDR3 in DNA: TGTGCCAGCAGTTACTCCGCAGCGAACACTGAAGCTTTCTTT.

The chain links TRBV29-1 to TRBJ1-4; weak D call: TRBD1 (6 bases). V gave up 6 bases and J gave up 14 bases, with 16 bases separating them. The CDR3 has 11 residues. Germline V gene lookup returns CDR1 SQVTM and CDR2 ANQGSEA. In DNA, the CDR3 is TGCAGCGTGGACGCAGGGGTTAAGCTGTTTTTT. It yields the protein CSVDAGVKLFF. The full variable domain, its missing parts supplied by reference TRBV29-1 and TRBJ1-4, is SAVISQKPSRDICQRGTSLTIQCQVDSQVTMMFWYRQQPGQSLTLIATANQGSEATYESGFVIDKFPISRPNLTFSTLTVSNMSPEDSSIYLCSVDAGVKLFFGSGTQLSVL.

This clonotype has at least ten counts. CDR3 protein: CASSLTGQPQHF. Written as DNA, the CDR3 is TGTGCCAGCAGCCTGACAGGTCAGCCCCAGCATTTT. The chain links TRBV28 to TRBJ1-5; D is possibly TRBD1 (6 bases). The CDR3 length is 12 residues. Germline V CDR1 and CDR2: MDHEN, SYDVKM. Trimming removed 6 bases at V and 6 bases at J, with 9 bases between. Full variable domain (missing parts from reference TRBV28 and TRBJ1-5): DVKVTQSSRYLVKRTGEKVFLECVQDMDHENMFWYRQDPGLGLRLIYFSYDVKMKEKGDIPEGYSVSREKKERFSLILESASTNQTSMYLCASSLTGQPQHFGDGTRLSIL.

This clonotype showed up many times. V usage is TRBV3-1 and J usage is TRBJ2-3, with no clear D. CDR1 and CDR2 (germline): LGHDT, YNNKEL (reference sequence). Trimming removed 3 bases from V and 2 bases from J, with 6 bases in between. The CDR3 covers 13 residues. In DNA, the CDR3 is TGTGCCAGCAGCCACCCTTACACAGATACGCAGTATTTT. Its translation is CASSHPYTDTQYF.

This clonotype was counted ten times or more. CDR3 sequence (DNA): TGTGCCAGCAGTCAAGGACTAGCGGGAGGGCTCGGAGGAGATGAGCAGTTCTTC. The encoded protein is CASSQGLAGGLGGDEQFF. V gene TRBV6-1 combines with J gene TRBJ2-1; TRBD2 aligns across 15 bases. Germline V gives CDR1 MNHNS, CDR2 SASEGT. Losses at the gene ends were 5 bases for V and 8 bases for J; bases not matched to a gene: 13. The CDR3 loop spans 18 amino acids.

This clonotype was counted ten times or more. The chain employs TRBV11-2 and TRBJ2-5; 7 bases align to TRBD1. Germline CDR1 and CDR2: SGHAT and FQNNGV. This CDR3 is 12 amino acids long. V was clipped by 6 bases and J by 5 bases; unmatched bases: 3. In DNA form, the CDR3 reads TGTGCCAGCAGGTTCAGGGGGGAGACCCAGTACTTC. Encoded protein: CASRFRGETQYF. The whole variable domain, filled in from reference TRBV11-2 and TRBJ2-5, reads EAGVAQSPRYKIIEKRQSVAFWCNPISGHATLYWYQQILGQGPKLLIQFQNNGVVDDSQLPKDRFSAERLKGVDSTLKIQPAKLEDSAVYLCASRFRGETQYFGPGTRLLVL.

This clonotype was recorded at least ten times. This chain connects TRBV20-1 to TRBJ1-1; TRBD1 might be the D (6 bases). CDR3 length equals 12 residues. Trimming took 4 bases from V and 5 from J, leaving 11 bases between them. The germline gives CDR1 DFQATT, CDR2 SNEGSKA (reference sequence). The CDR3 bases are TGCAGTGCTATCACCAGGGGTACTGAAGCTTTCTTT. Its protein is CSAITRGTEAFF.

This clonotype was detected many times. V is TRBV27 and J is TRBJ1-2; no firm D call. The CDR3 runs 13 residues. Per the germline V gene, CDR1 is MNHEY and CDR2 is SMNVEV (reference sequence). V gave up 3 bases and J gave up 2 bases, with 7 bases separating them. CDR3 region: CASSFGVNYGYTF. CDR3 DNA sequence: TGTGCCAGCAGTTTTGGGGTCAACTATGGCTACACCTTC.

The J gene is TRBJ1-1, the V gene TRBV6-1; no reliable D call. Germline V gene data show CDR1 as MNHNS and CDR2 as SASEGT. This CDR3 is 17 amino acids long. V was clipped by 0 bases and J by 0 bases, with 14 bases between them. The CDR3 coding sequence is TGTGCCAGCAGTGAAGCGCTGGCCGGCGGGCTGAACACTGAAGCTTTCTTT. It is translated as CASSEALAGGLNTEAFF.